Listed below are T cell receptor beta chains from one sample, sequenced in a study of T cell responses to AZD1222 COVID-19 vaccine. Some clones are missing from TCRdb's copy, which holds only in-frame ones; the method was immunoSEQ multiplex PCR. The sample holds fewer than 65,000 clones; about 79% are singletons and the top ten take about 19%. Here the sequenced sample was peripheral blood, taken on day 0 of AZD1222 vaccination. Source of these receptors: an adult in good health. Each CDR3 is given with its conserved first and last residue. Fields, in order: V gene, clone size, J gene, D gene, CDR3 DNA, CDR3 protein. The D gene is left open where the match is weak. Not every row has a clone size; where given, it reads once, few, many or a size class.

>TRBV3-1/TRBV3-2|few|TRBJ1-2|TRBD1
TGTGCCAGCAGCCAAGGACAGGGAAGGGGGGGCTACACCTTC
CASSQGQGRGGYTF
>TRBV12-3/TRBV12-4|NA|TRBJ1-2|NA
TGTGCCAGCAGTTTAGTGGTCAGCTATGGCTACACCTTC
CASSLVVSYGYTF
>TRBV6-6|NA|TRBJ1-5|NA
TGTGCCAGCAGGGGCGACCCGGGACAGCCCCAGCATTTT
CASRGDPGQPQHF
>TRBV2|NA|TRBJ1-2|NA
TGTGCCAGCAGTTTCGACACCTATGGCTACACCTTC
CASSFDTYGYTF
>TRBV7-3|NA|TRBJ2-1|NA
TGTGCCAGCAGCCCCGGGTCAGTTTACAATGAGCAGTTCTTC
CASSPGSVYNEQFF
>TRBV5-1|NA|TRBJ1-6|TRBD1
TGCGCCAGCAGCTTGTATCGGGACAGTATTTATAATTCACCCCTCCACTTT
CASSLYRDSIYNSPLHF
>TRBV4-1|NA|TRBJ2-3|TRBD2
TGCGCCAGCAGCCGTCGGCTAGCGGAAGCCACAGATACGCAGTATTTT
CASSRRLAEATDTQYF
>TRBV24-1|NA|TRBJ2-2|TRBD1
TGTGCCACCAGTGATTTGCGACAGGGGGAAAGGGAGCTGTTTTTT
CATSDLRQGERELFF
>TRBV3-1/TRBV3-2|NA|TRBJ2-7|TRBD2
TGTGCCAGCAGCCGTAGCGGGAGTCGGATGAACGAGCAGTACTTC
CASSRSGSRMNEQYF
>TRBV7-2|NA|TRBJ2-7|TRBD2
TGTGCCAGCAGCTTAGCCGGCAGAGCGGGAGGGCCTTCGAACGAGCAGTACTTC
CASSLAGRAGGPSNEQYF
>TRBV3-1/TRBV3-2|NA|TRBJ2-1|TRBD2
TGTGCCAGCAGCCAAGTCGCTAGCGGGAGCTCCTACAATGAGCAGTTCTTC
CASSQVASGSSYNEQFF
>TRBV10-2|NA|TRBJ1-1|NA
TGCGCCAGCAGGCTCCAGGGATTAAAAGCTTTCTTT
CASRLQGLKAFF
>TRBV6-5|NA|TRBJ2-7|TRBD2
TGTGCCAGCAGCCAGACTAGCGGGGCCTACGAGCAGTACTTC
CASSQTSGAYEQYF
>TRBV5-1|NA|TRBJ1-4|NA
TGCGCCAGCAGCCTGGAATCAACTAATGAAAAACTGTTTTTT
CASSLESTNEKLFF
>TRBV2|NA|TRBJ2-1|NA
TGTGCCAGCAGTGAGCAGGAAAATGAGCAGTTCTTC
CASSEQENEQFF
>TRBV11-3|NA|TRBJ1-1|TRBD1
TGTGCCAGCAGATCCCATGTTACAGGGGGCGGTGAAGCTTTCTTT
CASRSHVTGGGEAFF
>TRBV18|NA|TRBJ1-1|TRBD1
TGTGCCAGCTCGGGACAGGGGGCTTCTGAAGCTTTCTTT
CASSGQGASEAFF
>TRBV11-3|NA|TRBJ2-2|NA
TGTGCCAGCAGCTTGGTTTTGGGGGGCACAACCGGGGAGCTGTTTTTT
CASSLVLGGTTGELFF
>TRBV2|NA|TRBJ2-1|TRBD2
TGTGCCAGCAGGAGACTAGCGGGATTCTCCTACAATGAGCAGTTCTTC
CASRRLAGFSYNEQFF
>TRBV19|NA|TRBJ2-1|TRBD2
TGTGCCAGTAGTGCCTCCGAGGTCGCTAGCGGGAGGCCGGACTTCTTC
CASSASEVASGRPDFF
>TRBV10-3|NA|TRBJ1-5|NA
TGTGCCATCAGTGAGGAGGGTCAGCCCCAGCATTTT
CAISEEGQPQHF
>TRBV4-2|NA|TRBJ1-6|NA
TGTGCCAGCAGCCAAGAGGGGGGTGGCAATTCACCCCTCCACTTT
CASSQEGGGNSPLHF
>TRBV7-8|NA|TRBJ1-1|NA
TGTGCCAGCAGCTTAGTGACGGCAGGGACGACTGAAGCTTTCTTT
CASSLVTAGTTEAFF
>TRBV15|NA|TRBJ2-3|NA
TGTGCCACCAGTCCTCCTAGCACAGATACGCAGTATTTT
CATSPPSTDTQYF
>TRBV2|NA|TRBJ1-2|NA
TGTGCCAGCAGTGAGATGGTTGACAGCTATGGCTACACCTTC
CASSEMVDSYGYTF
>TRBV30|NA|TRBJ1-4|NA
TGTGCCTGGAGTTCCGCGGGGGTGGACGATGAAAAACTGTTTTTT
CAWSSAGVDDEKLFF
>TRBV28|NA|TRBJ2-7|TRBD1
TGTGCCAGCAGTCCCTCGGACAGGGACCAAGGGGAGCAGTACTTC
CASSPSDRDQGEQYF
>TRBV19|once|TRBJ2-7|TRBD2
TGTGCCAGTAGTATTCAGCTAGCGGGAGAGTACGAGCAGTACTTC
CASSIQLAGEYEQYF
>TRBV30|NA|TRBJ1-5|NA
TGTGCCTGGACTTCGGGGGGCGCCGAGAATCAGCCCCAGCATTTT
CAWTSGGAENQPQHF
>TRBV24-1|NA|TRBJ2-3|NA
TGTGCCACCAGTGAACTGGACAGTCCAGATACGCAGTATTTT
CATSELDSPDTQYF
>TRBV19|NA|TRBJ1-1|NA
TGTGCCAGTGCAGCGCCAAGAAACACTGAAGCTTTCTTT
CASAAPRNTEAFF
>TRBV25-1|NA|TRBJ2-1|TRBD2
TGTGCCAGCAGTGATGCTAGCGGGTATAGCTCCTACAATGAGCAGTTCTTC
CASSDASGYSSYNEQFF
>TRBV12-5|NA|TRBJ2-7|TRBD2
TGTGCTAGTGGTTTGGTCGAAGCGGGAATGGACGAGCAGTACTTC
CASGLVEAGMDEQYF
>TRBV7-2|NA|TRBJ1-5|NA
TGTGCCAGCAGCTGGACTGGGGCTTATAGCAATCAGCCCCAGCATTTT
CASSWTGAYSNQPQHF
>TRBV19|NA|TRBJ1-4|TRBD1
TGTGCCAGTAGTAGGACAGGGACTAATGAAAAACTGTTTTTT
CASSRTGTNEKLFF
>TRBV6-5|NA|TRBJ1-5|NA
TGTGCCAGCAGTTACTCGAGGGGAGAGGGGAATCAGCCCCAGCATTTT
CASSYSRGEGNQPQHF
>TRBV5-4|NA|TRBJ2-3|TRBD1
TGTGCCAGCAGCTCCGGACAGGGAACAAGGAATACGCAGTATTTT
CASSSGQGTRNTQYF
>TRBV7-3|NA|TRBJ2-2|NA
TGTGCCAGCAGCCCAGGTGGGGCTTTTACCGGGGAGCTGTTTTTT
CASSPGGAFTGELFF
>TRBV19|once|TRBJ1-5|NA
TGCGTCCTCAATCAGCCCCAGCATTTT
CVLNQPQHF
>TRBV7-3|NA|TRBJ2-6|NA
TGTGCCAGCAGCTCCAACGGTTTCTCTGGGGCCAACGTCCTGACTTTC
CASSSNGFSGANVLTF
>TRBV7-2|NA|TRBJ2-3|TRBD2
TGTGCCAGCAGCTTTTATAAAGCGGGAGGCGATACGCAGTATTTT
CASSFYKAGGDTQYF
>TRBV7-2|NA|TRBJ2-1|TRBD2
TGTGCCAGCAGCTGGACTAGCGGGAGGTACAATGAGCAGTTCTTC
CASSWTSGRYNEQFF
>TRBV11-3|NA|TRBJ2-1|NA
TGTGCCAGCAGCTTATCTCCGACTAAAGATGAGCAGTTCTTC
CASSLSPTKDEQFF
>TRBV19|NA|TRBJ1-1|NA
TGTGCCAGTAACCTGGGAGTTGGTGAAGCTTTCTTT
CASNLGVGEAFF
>TRBV18|NA|TRBJ2-7|TRBD1
TGTGCCAGCTCACCTCGGACAGGCGCCGCACACGAGCAGTACTTC
CASSPRTGAAHEQYF
>TRBV11-2|NA|TRBJ2-3|NA
TGTGCCAGCAGCCAGGGGTGGAGCACAGATACGCAGTATTTT
CASSQGWSTDTQYF
>TRBV7-2|NA|TRBJ1-2|NA
TGTGCCAGCAGCTTAAGTGCCAGGCGGGGCTATGGCTACACCTTC
CASSLSARRGYGYTF
>TRBV4-2|NA|TRBJ1-5|NA
TGTGCCAGCAGCCAAGATTTACAGCAAAATCAGCCCCAGCATTTT
CASSQDLQQNQPQHF
>TRBV19|NA|TRBJ1-1|NA
TGTGCCAGTAGTATAGAGGGACAAAGATACACTGAAGCTTTCTTT
CASSIEGQRYTEAFF
>TRBV18|NA|TRBJ2-1|NA
TGTGCCAGCTCACCACGGCCCGGCTCCTACAATGAGCAGTTCTTC
CASSPRPGSYNEQFF
>TRBV6-2/TRBV6-3|NA|TRBJ2-2|TRBD2
TGTGCCAGCAGTTCCGGACTAGCGGAGGGGAGCACCGGGGAGCTGTTTTTT
CASSSGLAEGSTGELFF
>TRBV18|once|TRBJ2-6|TRBD1
TGTGCCAGTTCGAGGTCGGGACAGGGGGCGTCAGGGGCCAACGTCCTGACTTTC
CASSRSGQGASGANVLTF
>TRBV15|NA|TRBJ1-5|TRBD1
TGTGCCACCAGCAGCGAAACAGGGGAGCCCCAGCATTTT
CATSSETGEPQHF
>TRBV9|few|TRBJ2-2|TRBD2
TGTGCCAGCAGCGTTGGGACTAGCGGGAGGGCCTTCACCGGGGAGCTGTTTTTT
CASSVGTSGRAFTGELFF
>TRBV6-5|NA|TRBJ2-1|NA
TGTGCCAGCAGTTACTCATACCTCGGCGGCAATGAGCAGTTCTTC
CASSYSYLGGNEQFF
>TRBV2|NA|TRBJ1-3|NA
TGTGCCAGCAGTGTAGATAATGGAAACACCATATATTTT
CASSVDNGNTIYF
>TRBV9|NA|TRBJ1-2|TRBD1
TGTGCCAGCAGCGTAGGTCCAGGGGGGCAGGATGGCTACACCTTC
CASSVGPGGQDGYTF
>TRBV9|NA|TRBJ2-1|NA
TGTGCCAGCAGCGCGTACTCAAATGGGTACAATGAGCAGTTCTTC
CASSAYSNGYNEQFF